The clone carrying this T cell receptor (beta chain) was seen only once. What it recognizes is unknown. Both 60 Vbeta primers and 13 Jbeta primers went into the PCR. Method: immunoSEQ multiplex PCR; TCRdb's copy keeps in-frame clones and lacks some. The sample consists of 65,000 to 75,000 clones, just over 75% of them appearing once. This entry belongs to a study of cytomegalovirus exposure and HLA in healthy donors. Findings and caveats of the study: Cytomegalovirus-associated TCR beta chains were listed, numbering approximately 150. Several of the most significant clusters appeared, in a later analysis, to be linked to common viral pathogens.

V was pared by 3 bases and J by 0 bases, with 18 bases between. Germline lookup yields CDR1 ENHRY and CDR2 SYGVKD. CDR3 size: 18 residues. The sequence came from a man aged 50 to 60 in good health and CMV-seronegative. The V call is TRBV10-3, the J call TRBJ1-5; D is undetermined. Sequencing was done on a sample of PBMCs. DNA for the CDR3: TGTGCCATCAGTGACCCCCGAGGAGGGATCCTTAGCAATCAGCCCCAGCATTTT. Residues: CAISDPRGGILSNQPQHF.